This T cell receptor beta chain originates from a study of blood T cell repertoires in COVID-19 (dated by TCRdb to 2020 to 2021). In the study overall: Collaborator samples came from the United States, Italy and Spain and covered acute and convalescent phases of COVID-19. The prospective study material was composed of cDNA or gDNA derived from T cells, B-cell-depleted T cells, or PBMCs. Deeply sampled blood TCRbeta repertoires from subjects exposed to, actively infected with, or recovered from COVID-19 were included in the dataset. A freely available public database, intended as a resource for researchers studying the immune response to SARS-CoV-2, is where the repertoires were released. The samples were drawn from the first 160 participants of the ongoing ImmuneRACE study and from 1,254 subjects provided by 6 global collaborators. A de-identified subject ID, COVID-19 status, age in years and sex were almost always included in the sample metadata. Where HLA class I and class II types were available, the types were taken from metadata supplied by the sample provider, not from assay-based typing.

A remark on this clone: No cognate antigen has been identified for it. Within one base of it there is no much larger clone, and no base qualities were kept.

General conclusions and limits of the study: The amount of clinical and demographic metadata varied by source and participant and was provided uncurated.

The cysteine opens and the phenylalanine closes a CDR3 of 15 amino acids. Just the 45-base CDR3 DNA is kept, in frame starting at base 1. CDR1 and CDR2 are drawn from the germline V gene: SGHAT, FQNNGV. Here V drops 1 base and J drops 4 bases, and the junction holds 3 bases not matched to any gene. TCRbeta CDR3 regions were amplified from genomic DNA by means of the immunoSEQ Assay, a bias-controlled multiplex PCR. Regarding the original processing steps: Nucleated cell counts per sample were estimated from amplification of reference gene primers within the assay. Sequence reads were collapsed and filtered to measure the absolute abundance of every unique TCRbeta CDR3 rearrangement. For each sample, productive Simpson clonality was calculated as the square root of Simpson's diversity index across productive rearrangements. TCRdb holds this immuneACCESS table with in-frame rearrangements only. Some clones are missing; in checked studies, unresolved V genes explain under half, and the rest has no known cause. V, J and clone size reflect that table, while D and trimming were determined from the DNA. This sample lists 40,000 to 55,000 clones; 82% were detected once. The top ten clones comprise over 12% of the sample.

Each collaborating institution followed its own protocols to collect whole blood in K2EDTA tubes. For TCRbeta analysis, collaborators shipped samples in one of three forms: frozen whole blood, isolated PBMCs, or DNA extracted from either of those sample types. The sequence derives from a human donor with acute or convalescent COVID-19. The donor label of this sample is uncertain. Sequenced sample: peripheral blood. The sequence joins TRBV11-2 to TRBJ2-3, with 9 bases aligning to TRBD1. The base sequence is TGTGCCAGCAGCTTAGGGGACAGGGCTCCAGATACGCAGTATTTT. It translates as CASSLGDRAPDTQYF. Supplemented by the reference TRBV11-2 and TRBJ2-3 proteins around the CDR3, the complete variable domain is EAGVAQSPRYKIIEKRQSVAFWCNPISGHATLYWYQQILGQGPKLLIQFQNNGVVDDSQLPKDRFSAERLKGVDSTLKIQPAKLEDSAVYLCASSLGDRAPDTQYFGPGTRLTVL.